This TCR beta chain was obtained from a study of cytomegalovirus exposure and HLA in healthy donors. A note on this clone: Its antigen is not identified.

This CDR3 has 13 residues. The V and J ends lost 8 bases and 1 base respectively, with 8 bases between them. Germline lookup yields CDR1 SNHLY and CDR2 FYNNEI. Regarding the study as a whole: The listing of 150 to 200 TCR beta chains classed them as cytomegalovirus-associated. Follow-up analysis seemed to connect common viral pathogens with several of the most significant clusters identified. About 90% or about 30% of the time was how often most TCR beta V segments were productive, according to an earlier analysis. A few CMV-associated chains were confirmed in vitro to be specific for CMV antigens.

PCR amplification relied on 60 Vbeta primers (plus 13 Jbeta primers). Using immunoSEQ multiplex PCR, the repertoire was profiled, and TCRdb retains in-frame clones only, with some absent. The sample includes under 150,000 clones, roughly 88% of them seen just once. This receptor was taken from a boy under 18 in good health and CMV-seronegative. The chain has TRBV2 and TRBJ2-2; possibly TRBD2 for D (5 bases). Specimen: PBMCs. DNA for the CDR3: TGTGCCAGCGGAGCGGAGAACACCGGGGAGCTGTTTTTT. Amino acids: CASGAENTGELFF.